The 14 T cell receptor beta chains reported below all come from one sample, sequenced in a study of beta chain features in type 1 diabetes. Isolated RNA was reverse transcribed in full, so expressed TCRB transcripts were sequenced. The protocol was immunoSEQ multiplex PCR, while the TCRdb copy is restricted to in-frame clones and leaves out a portion. The sample holds some 270,000 clones, 12% to 15% seen once. The sample consisted of naive CD4+ T cells from blood. These receptors were taken from a woman aged 40 to 49 in good health.

The genes are TRBV5-1 and TRBJ1-5; possibly TRBD1 for D (5 bases). The CDR3 is 14 amino acids. The V end lost 0 bases, the J end lost 11 bases, and 15 bases lay between the germline ends. The germline CDR1 and CDR2 sequences are SGHRS and YFSETQ. CDR3 loop: CASSLEGDGRSQHF. In DNA, the CDR3 is TGCGCCAGCAGCTTGGAAGGGGACGGGAGGTCCCAGCATTTT.

The chain joins TRBV5-1 to TRBJ2-1; D call uncertain. Germline V CDR1 and CDR2: SGHRS, YFSETQ. The CDR3 covers 16 residues. Trimming removed 4 bases from V and 0 bases from J, with 14 bases in between. CDR3 nucleotide sequence: TGCGCCAGCAGCCCTCGGAGCCTGAGCTCCTACAATGAGCAGTTCTTC. Amino acid sequence: CASSPRSLSSYNEQFF. Variable domain in full (rest from reference TRBV5-1 and TRBJ2-1): KAGVTQTPRYLIKTRGQQVTLSCSPISGHRSVSWYQQTPGQGLQFLFEYFSETQRNKGNFPGRFSGRQFSNSRSEMNVSTLELGDSALYLCASSPRSLSSYNEQFFGPGTRLTVL.

This clone was recorded a few times. This chain links TRBV16 with TRBJ1-2; D is uncertain. With 2 bases removed from V and 5 bases from J, the gap between germline ends came to 12 bases. The CDR3 loop spans 14 amino acids. The germline V gene has CDR1 KGHSY and CDR2 FQNENV. The CDR3 loop reads CASSQARELYGYTF. The CDR3 DNA reads TGTGCCAGCAGCCAAGCAAGAGAGCTATATGGCTACACCTTC.

The genes are TRBV5-6 and TRBJ2-6; D uncertain. The CDR3 has 16 amino acids. Germline V gene lookup returns CDR1 SGHDT and CDR2 YYEEEE. V was clipped by 0 bases and J by 2 bases, with 9 bases between them. The CDR3 DNA sequence: TGTGCCAGCAGCTTGGCCGAGGAGACTGGGGCCAACGTCCTGACTTTC. This gives the protein CASSLAEETGANVLTF.

This clone was counted a few times. CDR3 nucleotide sequence: TGTGCCAGCTCCGGACAGGACTTTCACGGCACTGAAGCTTTCTTT. Protein sequence: CASSGQDFHGTEAFF. The chain links TRBV18 to TRBJ1-1, with TRBD1 matching 7 bases. Germline V gene sequence: CDR1 KGHSH, CDR2 LQKENI. This CDR3 has 15 amino acids. Unmatched junction bases numbered 11, after V lost 6 bases and J lost 4 bases.

The chain links TRBV6-5 to TRBJ1-6, with TRBD1 identical over 9 bases. Trimming removed 6 bases from V and 8 bases from J; junction bases left unmatched: 2. CDR1 and CDR2 from the germline V gene are MNHEY and SVGAGI. The CDR3 has 13 residues. In nucleotides, the CDR3 is TGTGCCAGCAGAAGGACAGGGGATTCACCCCTCCACTTT. Its translation is CASRRTGDSPLHF.

The DNA of the CDR3 is TGTGCCAGCAGCGTTAATTCGGGGGGGCTTACAGATACGCAGTATTTT. This encodes CASSVNSGGLTDTQYF. The chain has TRBV9 and TRBJ2-3; 8 bases are shared with TRBD2. Germline V CDR1 and CDR2: SGDLS, YYNGEE. The CDR3 totals 16 residues. Losses at the gene ends were 2 bases for V and 3 bases for J; bases not matched to a gene: 8.

The CDR3 spells CASIGGGNEQFF. For the CDR3, the DNA is TGTGCCAGTATTGGGGGCGGAAATGAGCAGTTCTTC. V gene TRBV19 combines with J gene TRBJ2-1; TRBD1 might be the D (6 bases). V lost 7 bases to trimming and J lost 7 bases, with 11 bases between them. In germline, CDR1 is LNHDA, CDR2 SQIVND (reference sequence). This CDR3 contains 12 residues.

This clone was seen a few times. The genes are TRBV12-5 and TRBJ1-2; a weak D match, TRBD1 (5 bases). Germline CDR1 is LGHNT and CDR2 is FRNRAP. The V end lost 5 bases, the J end lost 4 bases, and 14 bases lay between the germline ends. The CDR3 contains 14 residues. The CDR3 here is CASGPRGQGYGYTF. The DNA of the CDR3 is TGTGCTAGTGGTCCAAGGGGCCAGGGCTATGGCTACACCTTC. The full variable domain, with the rest looked up from reference TRBV12-5 and TRBJ1-2, is DARVTQTPRHKVTEMGQEVTMRCQPILGHNTVFWYRQTMMQGLELLAYFRNRAPLDDSGMPKDRFSAEMPDATLATLKIQPSEPRDSAVYFCASGPRGQGYGYTFGSGTRLTVV.

J is TRBJ2-3 and V is TRBV2, with 9 bases identical to TRBD2. CDR1 and CDR2 from the germline V gene are SNHLY and FYNNEI. CDR3 length equals 14 residues. The V gene end was trimmed by 2 bases and the J gene end by 3 bases; junction bases not matched to a gene: 0. The CDR3 nucleotides are TGTGCCAGCAGTGAACTAGCGGGGACAGATACGCAGTATTTT. It translates to CASSELAGTDTQYF.

The table lists this clone with a few counts. The V and J genes are TRBV27 and TRBJ1-3; D is perhaps TRBD1 (5 bases). Per the germline V gene, CDR1 is MNHEY and CDR2 is SMNVEV (reference sequence). The CDR3 is 15 residues long. Trimming left V 3 bases short and J 0 bases short, with 9 bases between. The CDR3 DNA reads as TGTGCCAGCAGTTTGACAGTCCCCTCTGGAAACACCATATATTTT. Amino acids: CASSLTVPSGNTIYF.

The chain uses TRBV23-1 and TRBJ2-7; TRBD1 matches at 7 bases. TRBV23-1 has ORF status, its function being uncertain. The CDR3 totals 16 residues. V lost 6 bases to trimming and J lost 1 base; unmatched junction nucleotides: 12. The CDR3 here is CASSPTSTGDSYEQYF. DNA of the CDR3: TGCGCCAGCAGCCCAACCTCCACAGGGGATTCCTACGAGCAGTACTTC.

There are a few counts of this clone. The V and J genes are TRBV5-1 and TRBJ2-2, with D maybe TRBD2 (5 bases). The CDR3 runs to 15 residues. CDR1 and CDR2 from the germline V gene are SGHRS and YFSETQ. V was cut by 4 bases and J by 0 bases, with 10 bases left in between. The CDR3 is CASSPVLANTGELFF. CDR3 in DNA: TGCGCCAGCAGCCCGGTACTAGCGAACACCGGGGAGCTGTTTTTT.

This clone was found a few times. The rearrangement uses TRBV7-9 and TRBJ2-7; D perhaps matches TRBD2 (6 bases). Germline CDR1 and CDR2: SEHNR and FQNEAQ (reference sequence). CDR3 length equals 12 residues. V lost 6 bases and J 4 bases, leaving 10 bases between the germline ends. As DNA, the CDR3 is TGTGCCAGCAGAACGGGGGTGTACGAGCAGTACTTC. This translates into CASRTGVYEQYF.